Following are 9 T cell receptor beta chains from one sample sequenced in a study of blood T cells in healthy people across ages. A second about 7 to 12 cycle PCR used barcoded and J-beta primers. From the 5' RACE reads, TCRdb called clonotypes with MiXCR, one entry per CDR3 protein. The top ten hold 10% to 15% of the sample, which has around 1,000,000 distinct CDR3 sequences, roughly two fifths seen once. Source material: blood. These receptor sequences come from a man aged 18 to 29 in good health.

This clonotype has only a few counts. For the CDR3, the DNA is TGTGCCACCGGCGACCTGGGACAGAACACTGAAGCTTTCTTT. It encodes CATGDLGQNTEAFF. The genes are TRBV10-3 and TRBJ1-1, with D possibly matching TRBD1 (6 bases). Germline values: CDR1 ENHRY, CDR2 SYGVKD. V was shortened by 10 bases and J by 1 base, with 16 bases between the two germline ends. The CDR3 loop spans 14 amino acids.

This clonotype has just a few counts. This CDR3 is CASTLDRLSYEQYF. CDR3 in DNA: TGTGCCAGCACCCTGGACAGACTCTCCTACGAGCAGTACTTC. The V gene is TRBV27, the J gene TRBJ2-7, with D perhaps TRBD1 (6 bases). V lost 7 bases, J lost 0 bases, and 13 bases lay in between. The germline V gene has CDR1 MNHEY and CDR2 SMNVEV (reference sequence). CDR3 length equals 14 residues.

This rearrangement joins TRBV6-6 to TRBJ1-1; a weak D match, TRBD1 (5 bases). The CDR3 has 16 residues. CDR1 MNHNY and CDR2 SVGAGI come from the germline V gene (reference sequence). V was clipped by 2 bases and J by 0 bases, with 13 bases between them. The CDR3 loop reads CASSYNPGTVNTEAFF. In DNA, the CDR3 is TGTGCCAGCAGTTACAATCCCGGGACGGTGAACACTGAAGCTTTCTTT.

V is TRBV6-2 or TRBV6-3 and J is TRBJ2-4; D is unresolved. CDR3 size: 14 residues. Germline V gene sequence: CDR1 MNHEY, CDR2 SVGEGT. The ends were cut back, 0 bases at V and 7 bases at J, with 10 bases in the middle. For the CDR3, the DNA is TGTGCCAGCAGTTACTCGGCAGGACGCAACATTCAGTACTTC. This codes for CASSYSAGRNIQYF.

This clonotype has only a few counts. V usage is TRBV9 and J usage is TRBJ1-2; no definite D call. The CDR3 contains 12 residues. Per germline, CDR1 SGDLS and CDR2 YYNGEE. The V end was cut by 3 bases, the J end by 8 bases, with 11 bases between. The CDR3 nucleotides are TGTGCCAGCAGCGCAGATCTGGAGGGCTACACCTTC. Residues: CASSADLEGYTF.

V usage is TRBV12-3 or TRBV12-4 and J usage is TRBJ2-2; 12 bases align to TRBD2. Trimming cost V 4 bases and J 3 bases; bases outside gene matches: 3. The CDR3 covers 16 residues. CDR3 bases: TGTGCCAGCAGTTCTCTAGCGGGGGGGGACACCGGGGAGCTGTTTTTT. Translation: CASSSLAGGDTGELFF.

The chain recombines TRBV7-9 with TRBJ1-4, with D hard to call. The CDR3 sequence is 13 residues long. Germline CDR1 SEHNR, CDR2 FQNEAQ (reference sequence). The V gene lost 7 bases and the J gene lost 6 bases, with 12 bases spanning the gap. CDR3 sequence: CASTTAGDEKLFF. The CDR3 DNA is TGTGCCAGCACCACGGCCGGGGATGAAAAACTGTTTTTT.

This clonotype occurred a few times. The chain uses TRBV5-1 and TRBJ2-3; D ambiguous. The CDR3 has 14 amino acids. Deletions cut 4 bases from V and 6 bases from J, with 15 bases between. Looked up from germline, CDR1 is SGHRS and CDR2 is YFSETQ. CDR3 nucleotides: TGCGCCAGCAGCGAAGACTCCCGTGGGGATACGCAGTATTTT. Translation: CASSEDSRGDTQYF.

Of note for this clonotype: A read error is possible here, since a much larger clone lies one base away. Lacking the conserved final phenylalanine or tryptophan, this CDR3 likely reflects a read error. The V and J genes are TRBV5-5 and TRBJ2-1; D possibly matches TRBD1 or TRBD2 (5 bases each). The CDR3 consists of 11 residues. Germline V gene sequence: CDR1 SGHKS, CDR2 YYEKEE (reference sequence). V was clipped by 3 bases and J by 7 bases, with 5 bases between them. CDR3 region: CASSWGNEQFL. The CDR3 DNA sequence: TGTGCCAGCAGCTGGGGGAATGAGCAGTTCCTC.